These 5 T cell receptor beta chains were all obtained from the same sample, sequenced in a study of T cell responses to AZD1222 COVID-19 vaccine. Here immunoSEQ multiplex PCR was the method, and the copy in TCRdb shows in-frame clones only, minus some. The data contain some 110,000 clones, 80% to 90% of them singletons. The sequencing used peripheral blood, collected on day 0 of MenACWY control vaccination. The receptors were gathered from an adult in good health.

V gene TRBV7-6 combines with J gene TRBJ2-7; 8 bases are shared with TRBD2. Germline V gene lookup returns CDR1 SGHVS and CDR2 FNYEAQ. This CDR3 region has 13 residues. Trimming took 7 bases from V and 2 from J; bases not matched to a gene: 4. CDR3 amino acids: CASTPGGAYEQYF. The CDR3 DNA is TGTGCCAGCACCCCCGGGGGGGCCTACGAGCAGTACTTC. The full variable domain, completed using reference TRBV7-6 and TRBJ2-7, is GAGVSQSPRYKVTKRGQDVALRCDPISGHVSLYWYRQALGQGPEFLTYFNYEAQQDKSGLPNDRFSAERPEGSISTLTIQRTEQRDSAMYRCASTPGGAYEQYFGPGTRLTVT.

The rearrangement links TRBV7-9 to TRBJ1-1, with D perhaps TRBD1 (6 bases). The CDR3 sequence is 13 residues long. The V gene lost 5 bases and the J gene lost 7 bases, with 14 bases spanning the gap. Per the germline V gene, CDR1 is SEHNR and CDR2 is FQNEAQ (reference sequence). The CDR3 protein is CASSKGQAVEAFF. Written as DNA, the CDR3 is TGTGCCAGCAGCAAGGGACAAGCGGTTGAAGCTTTCTTT.

The chain is built from TRBV18 and TRBJ2-7; unclear D gene. The CDR3 covers 14 residues. Germline lookup yields CDR1 KGHSH and CDR2 LQKENI. Trimming shortened V by 2 bases and J by 1 base, and 9 bases separated the two germline ends. The CDR3 loop reads CASSPSHGSYEQYF. The CDR3 DNA reads as TGTGCCAGCTCACCATCCCACGGTTCCTACGAGCAGTACTTC. The variable domain in full, with the rest retrieved from reference TRBV18 and TRBJ2-7, is NAGVMQNPRHLVRRRGQEARLRCSPMKGHSHVYWYRQLPEEGLKFMVYLQKENIIDESGMPKERFSAEFPKEGPSILRIQQVVRGDSAAYFCASSPSHGSYEQYFGPGTRLTVT.

V is TRBV28 and J is TRBJ1-3; perhaps TRBD1 as D (5 bases). V dropped 3 bases and J dropped 6 bases, with 12 bases sitting between them. From germline, CDR1 is MDHEN and CDR2 SYDVKM. The CDR3 covers 14 residues. The CDR3 nucleotides read TGTGCCAGCAGTTTGGGGCGGACATTAAACACCATATATTTT. Amino acids: CASSLGRTLNTIYF.

The rearrangement joins TRBV18 to TRBJ1-1; TRBD1 might be the D (5 bases). Deletions cut 1 base from V and 5 bases from J, with 17 bases between. This CDR3 spans 16 amino acids. The germline CDR1 and CDR2 sequences are KGHSH and LQKENI. The CDR3 sequence: CASSPLSGTGGTEAFF. CDR3 nucleotides: TGTGCCAGCTCACCACTATCGGGTACAGGAGGGACTGAAGCTTTCTTT.